The rows below give T cell receptor beta chains drawn from one sample of a study of T cell repertoires in cytomegalovirus infection. TCRdb reanalysed the reads using MiXCR and keeps one entry per CDR3 protein. The sample includes about 400,000 distinct CDR3 sequences, 15% to 20% of them seen just once. The sample was PBMCs. Receptors were obtained from a human donor in good health (CMV status not recorded). Some clones in this sample may be carry-over from other donors' samples. Each CDR3 is given with its conserved first and last residue. The order of the fields is V gene, D gene, J gene, clone size, CDR3 DNA, CDR3 protein. The D gene is left open where the match is weak. Clone sizes are given selectively: once, few, many, or a class where the clone is expanded.

V: TRBV6-2/TRBV6-3
D: -
J: TRBJ2-3
size: -
DNA: TGTGCCACCCAGAAATCGGGGGGCACAGATACGCAGTATTTT
CDR3: CATQKSGGTDTQYF

V: TRBV6-2/TRBV6-3
D: TRBD2
J: TRBJ2-1
size: many
DNA: TGTGCCAGCAGTGCCAGCGGGACTAGCTATAACAATGAGCAGTTCTTC
CDR3: CASSASGTSYNNEQFF

V: TRBV20-1
D: -
J: TRBJ2-1
size: -
DNA: TGCAGTGCTAGTGCTTCAGGGAAGGGCAATGAGCAGTTCTTC
CDR3: CSASASGKGNEQFF

V: TRBV7-9
D: -
J: TRBJ1-2
size: many
DNA: TGTGCCAGCAGTCGTGGGGGGGGCTACACCTTC
CDR3: CASSRGGGYTF

V: TRBV5-5
D: -
J: TRBJ1-4
size: few
DNA: TGTGCCAGCAGCCCGGTGGTCTTTGAGGATGAAAAACTGTTTTTT
CDR3: CASSPVVFEDEKLFF

V: TRBV7-2
D: TRBD2
J: TRBJ2-5
size: many
DNA: TGTGCCAGCAGCCGACGGCGGGAGTGGGAGACCCAGTACTTC
CDR3: CASSRRREWETQYF

V: TRBV12-3/TRBV12-4
D: -
J: TRBJ1-2
size: many
DNA: TGTGCCAGCAGCGCTGAGTTGGGTGAGGGCTACACCTTC
CDR3: CASSAELGEGYTF

V: TRBV5-1
D: -
J: TRBJ2-1
size: -
DNA: TGCGCCAGCAGCGTTACCTCGAGCTCCTACAATGAGCAGTTCTTC
CDR3: CASSVTSSSYNEQFF

V: TRBV7-8
D: TRBD1
J: TRBJ2-1
size: many
DNA: TGTGCCAGCAGCTTAGGACAGGGGGCTTTTGGGCAGTTCTTC
CDR3: CASSLGQGAFGQFF

V: TRBV7-8
D: -
J: TRBJ1-6
size: many
DNA: TGTGCCAGCAGTATTGTGTCGGGGGACTCACCCCTCCACTTT
CDR3: CASSIVSGDSPLHF

V: TRBV12-3/TRBV12-4
D: -
J: TRBJ2-5
size: few
DNA: TGTGCCAGCTCGACGGCGGAGGAGACCCAGTACTTC
CDR3: CASSTAEETQYF

V: TRBV19
D: TRBD1
J: TRBJ1-1
size: few
DNA: TGTGCCAGTAGTACTCCTTCGCAGGGGGTACGGGGAAGCAACACTGAAGCTTTCTTT
CDR3: CASSTPSQGVRGSNTEAFF

V: TRBV4-1
D: TRBD2
J: TRBJ2-1
size: few
DNA: TGCGCCAGCAGCCGAGCGGCGGCTAGCGGGACCCTGGGGCAGTTCTTC
CDR3: CASSRAAASGTLGQFF

V: TRBV11-2
D: -
J: TRBJ2-1
size: many
DNA: TGTGCCAGCAGCGTGAATGAAGTTTCCTTCTCCTACAATGAGCAGTTCTTC
CDR3: CASSVNEVSFSYNEQFF

V: TRBV27
D: -
J: TRBJ2-1
size: few
DNA: TGTGCCAGCTGTAGCCGGGCCCCTAGAGAGCAGTTCTTC
CDR3: CASCSRAPREQFF

V: TRBV2
D: -
J: TRBJ2-1
size: -
DNA: TGTGCCAGCAGGGGAAGACAGGATCAAAGCTACGACAATGAGCAGTTCTTC
CDR3: CASRGRQDQSYDNEQFF

V: TRBV20-1
D: TRBD2
J: TRBJ2-3
size: once
DNA: TGCAGTGCGCGTCCACTAGCGGGAGGGGCAGATACGCAGTATTTT
CDR3: CSARPLAGGADTQYF

V: TRBV7-2
D: -
J: TRBJ2-5
size: many
DNA: TGTGCCAGCAGTCGTACCCCGTACCAAGAGACCCAGTACTTC
CDR3: CASSRTPYQETQYF

V: TRBV7-2
D: -
J: TRBJ1-6
size: few
DNA: TGTGCCAGCAGCTTAGGGGGGAGGCAATCACCCCTCCACTTT
CDR3: CASSLGGRQSPLHF

V: TRBV30
D: -
J: TRBJ1-1
size: few
DNA: TGTGCCTGGAGGGGCCCCCCCGCTTTCTTT
CDR3: CAWRGPPAFF

V: TRBV11-2
D: -
J: TRBJ2-1
size: few
DNA: TGTGCCAGCAGCTTCGGGGACACCCAGTTCTTC
CDR3: CASSFGDTQFF

V: TRBV15
D: -
J: TRBJ2-1
size: few
DNA: TGTGCCACCAGCAGAGACAGGGTAGGCAATGAGCAGTTCTTC
CDR3: CATSRDRVGNEQFF

V: TRBV14
D: -
J: TRBJ1-1
size: few
DNA: TGTGCCAGCAGCTCCCACCTGGACACTGAAGCTTTCTTT
CDR3: CASSSHLDTEAFF

V: TRBV7-9
D: TRBD2
J: TRBJ2-3
size: -
DNA: TGTGCCAGCAGCGGCCTAGCGGTCACAGATACGCAGTATTTT
CDR3: CASSGLAVTDTQYF

V: TRBV2
D: -
J: TRBJ2-3
size: -
DNA: TGTGCCAGCTCTAGTCGGAGTTCTAGCACAGATACGCAGTATTTT
CDR3: CASSSRSSSTDTQYF

V: TRBV7-2
D: TRBD2
J: TRBJ2-7
size: many
DNA: TGTGCCAGCAGCTCGCGATCGACTAGCGGGAGCTACGAGCAGTACTTC
CDR3: CASSSRSTSGSYEQYF

V: TRBV4-1
D: TRBD1
J: TRBJ2-1
size: -
DNA: TGCGCCAGCAGCCAGCTAGGGGGCGGGCAGTTCTTC
CDR3: CASSQLGGGQFF

V: TRBV20-1
D: -
J: TRBJ1-1
size: few
DNA: TGCAGTGCCACCAAGCCCCAATGGAGCCCTGGCACTGAAGCTTTCTTT
CDR3: CSATKPQWSPGTEAFF

V: TRBV2
D: TRBD1
J: TRBJ1-2
size: -
DNA: TGTGCCAGCAAGGGGGCGTGGGGCTACACCTTC
CDR3: CASKGAWGYTF

V: TRBV6-2/TRBV6-3
D: TRBD2
J: TRBJ2-5
size: many
DNA: TGTGCCAGCCGCCGGAGCGGGGGGGCCCGGGAGACCCAGTACTTC
CDR3: CASRRSGGARETQYF

V: TRBV20-1
D: -
J: TRBJ2-3
size: -
DNA: TGCAGTGCAACCCCCCCCTACCCCTGGACAGATACGCAGTATTTT
CDR3: CSATPPYPWTDTQYF

V: TRBV7-2
D: -
J: TRBJ2-7
size: many
DNA: TGTGCCAGCAGCCCTGTGGCAGGGGCCTACGAGCAGTACTTC
CDR3: CASSPVAGAYEQYF

V: TRBV11-2
D: -
J: TRBJ1-1
size: few
DNA: TGTGCCAGCAGCTACGGGACGGATTTCACTGAAGCTTTCTTT
CDR3: CASSYGTDFTEAFF

V: TRBV12-3/TRBV12-4
D: -
J: TRBJ2-1
size: few
DNA: TGTGCCAGCAGTTTAAGGTTCGGGACGGGAGACAATGAGCAGTTCTTC
CDR3: CASSLRFGTGDNEQFF

V: TRBV10-3
D: -
J: TRBJ2-1
size: many
DNA: TGTGCCATCAGTGAGTCGATGGCGGCGGACGACTACAATGAGCAGTTCTTC
CDR3: CAISESMAADDYNEQFF

V: TRBV6-1
D: TRBD2
J: TRBJ2-5
size: few
DNA: TGTGCCAGCAGTCAGGCGGGGGGTTGGGAGACCCAGTACTTC
CDR3: CASSQAGGWETQYF

V: TRBV19
D: -
J: TRBJ1-5
size: many
DNA: TGTGCCAGTAGTATAGCCCCAGGGAGCGGCAATCAGCCCCAGCATTTT
CDR3: CASSIAPGSGNQPQHF

V: TRBV4-2
D: TRBD2
J: TRBJ2-7
size: -
DNA: TGTGCCAGCAGCCAAAGACCACTAGCGGGGTCCTCCTACGAGCAGTACTTC
CDR3: CASSQRPLAGSSYEQYF

V: TRBV4-3
D: TRBD1
J: TRBJ1-4
size: many
DNA: TGCGCCAGCAGTACCGGGACAGCAAATGAAAAACTGTTTTTT
CDR3: CASSTGTANEKLFF

V: TRBV7-2
D: TRBD1
J: TRBJ1-5
size: many
DNA: TGTGCCAGCCAGAGGGACAGGGATCAGCCCCAGCATTTT
CDR3: CASQRDRDQPQHF

V: TRBV7-6
D: TRBD1
J: TRBJ2-1
size: -
DNA: TGTGCCAGCAGCCTGGGACAGGGGGGATACAATGAGCAGTTCTTC
CDR3: CASSLGQGGYNEQFF

V: TRBV12-3/TRBV12-4
D: -
J: TRBJ1-3
size: many
DNA: TGTGCCAGCAGTTTAAGGGTGGGGATTTACTCTGGAAACACCATATATTTT
CDR3: CASSLRVGIYSGNTIYF

V: TRBV28
D: TRBD1
J: TRBJ1-4
size: -
DNA: TGTGCCAGCAGCCGGACAGGGGCCGAAAAACTGTTTTTT
CDR3: CASSRTGAEKLFF

V: TRBV19
D: -
J: TRBJ2-7
size: -
DNA: TGTGCCAGTAGTATAAGAGGGACTTTCTACGAGCAGTACTTC
CDR3: CASSIRGTFYEQYF

V: TRBV4-3
D: -
J: TRBJ1-2
size: -
DNA: TGCGCCAGCAGCCAAGGGTTAGCGGGAGCTAACTATGTCTACACCTTC
CDR3: CASSQGLAGANYVYTF

V: TRBV4-1
D: -
J: TRBJ1-1
size: few
DNA: TGCGCCAGCAGCCAAGGAGTTTGGCAGGGACTGAACACTGAAGCTTTCTTT
CDR3: CASSQGVWQGLNTEAFF

V: TRBV18
D: -
J: TRBJ1-2
size: -
DNA: TGTGCCAGCTCACCGATTTTGGACCCTAGAGGCTACACCTTC
CDR3: CASSPILDPRGYTF

V: TRBV20-1
D: -
J: TRBJ2-3
size: few
DNA: TGCAGTGCGTCGTCTCCCGGGACCTTAGATACGCAGTATTTT
CDR3: CSASSPGTLDTQYF

V: TRBV20-1
D: TRBD2
J: TRBJ2-7
size: many
DNA: TGCAGTCCGACAGATACACTAGCGGGGGCCATCTACGAGCAGTACTTC
CDR3: CSPTDTLAGAIYEQYF

V: TRBV20-1
D: -
J: TRBJ1-5
size: few
DNA: TGCAGTGCTACCGACACTCATCAGCCCCAGCATTTT
CDR3: CSATDTHQPQHF

V: TRBV4-2
D: -
J: TRBJ1-2
size: -
DNA: TGTGCCAGCAGCCAAGGACGGACGCCCAACCTGTCTGGCTACACCTTC
CDR3: CASSQGRTPNLSGYTF

V: TRBV4-1
D: -
J: TRBJ1-5
size: few
DNA: TGCGCCAGCAGCCAAGTTGACTACTCCCGCAATCAGCCCCAGCATTTT
CDR3: CASSQVDYSRNQPQHF

V: TRBV11-3
D: TRBD2
J: TRBJ2-3
size: few
DNA: TGTGCCAGCGGGGTGGCGGGAGGGCCCGGAGATACGCAGTATTTT
CDR3: CASGVAGGPGDTQYF

V: TRBV20-1
D: TRBD1
J: TRBJ2-7
size: -
DNA: TGCAGTGCTGGACAGGGGGCACTTATCTCCTACGAGCAGTACTTC
CDR3: CSAGQGALISYEQYF

V: TRBV7-2
D: TRBD2
J: TRBJ2-5
size: many
DNA: TGTGCCAGCAGCGCGGACAGCGGGGGTAGGACCCAGTACTTC
CDR3: CASSADSGGRTQYF

V: TRBV10-3
D: -
J: TRBJ2-5
size: -
DNA: TGTGCCATCACGGAGGGCCTGCGGGAGACCCAGTACTTC
CDR3: CAITEGLRETQYF

V: TRBV7-2
D: -
J: TRBJ2-5
size: many
DNA: TGTGCCAGCAGCTTAACCAGGGAAGAGACCCAGTACTTC
CDR3: CASSLTREETQYF

V: TRBV28
D: TRBD1
J: TRBJ2-7
size: -
DNA: TGTGCCACGACAGGGTCCTACGAGCAGTACTTC
CDR3: CATTGSYEQYF